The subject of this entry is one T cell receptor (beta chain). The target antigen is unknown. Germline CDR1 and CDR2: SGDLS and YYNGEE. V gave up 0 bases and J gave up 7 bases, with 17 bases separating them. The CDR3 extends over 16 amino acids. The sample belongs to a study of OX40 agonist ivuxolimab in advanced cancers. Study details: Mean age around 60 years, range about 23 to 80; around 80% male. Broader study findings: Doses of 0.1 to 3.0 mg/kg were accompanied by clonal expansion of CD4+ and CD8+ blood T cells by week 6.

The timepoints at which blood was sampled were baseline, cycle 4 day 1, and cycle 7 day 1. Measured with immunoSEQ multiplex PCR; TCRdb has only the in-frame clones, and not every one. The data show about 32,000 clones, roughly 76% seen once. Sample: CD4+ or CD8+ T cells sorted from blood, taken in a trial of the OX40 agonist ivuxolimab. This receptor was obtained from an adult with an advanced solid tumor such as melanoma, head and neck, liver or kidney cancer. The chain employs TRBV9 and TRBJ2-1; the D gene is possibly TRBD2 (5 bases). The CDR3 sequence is CASSVATRTSGNEQFF. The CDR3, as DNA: TGTGCCAGCAGCGTAGCTACTAGAACCTCCGGGAATGAGCAGTTCTTC.